The sequence of this TCR beta chain was determined in a study of blood T cell repertoires in COVID-19. Study-level information: Samples came from the United States, Italy and Spain, spanning acute and convalescent COVID-19.

Sequencing used immunoSEQ multiplex PCR; TCRdb keeps in-frame clones, though not all of them. This table has 300,000 to 400,000 clones, approximately 89% appearing once. V trimming: 5 bases; J trimming: 3 bases; junction bases outside the gene matches: 7. The CDR3 loop spans 15 amino acids. Germline V CDR1 and CDR2: WSHSY, SAAADI. The gene calls are TRBV10-2 and TRBJ1-5, with 7 bases fitting TRBD1. The TCR sequence derives from a woman aged 18-29 years who had recovered from COVID-19. Sequenced: peripheral blood. The CDR3 region is CASSPRTGHNQPQHF. CDR3 sequence (DNA): TGCGCCAGCAGTCCGAGGACAGGTCACAATCAGCCCCAGCATTTT.